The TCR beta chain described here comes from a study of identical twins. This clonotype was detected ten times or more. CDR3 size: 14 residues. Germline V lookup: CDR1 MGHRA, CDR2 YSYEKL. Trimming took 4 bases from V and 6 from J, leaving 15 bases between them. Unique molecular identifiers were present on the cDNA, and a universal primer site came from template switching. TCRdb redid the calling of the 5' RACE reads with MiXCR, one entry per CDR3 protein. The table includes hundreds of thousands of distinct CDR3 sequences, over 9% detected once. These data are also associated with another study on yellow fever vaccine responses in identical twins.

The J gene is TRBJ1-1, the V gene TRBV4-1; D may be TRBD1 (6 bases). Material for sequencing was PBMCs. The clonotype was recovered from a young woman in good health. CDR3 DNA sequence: TGCGCCAGCAGCCTTACTACAGGGATCCCTGAAGCTTTCTTT. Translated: CASSLTTGIPEAFF.